The rows below give T cell receptor beta chains drawn from one sample of a study of T cells after yellow fever vaccination. TCRdb recomputed calls from the 5' RACE reads with MiXCR, one row per CDR3 protein. The sample has some 100,000 distinct CDR3 sequences; about 8.8% are singletons. This material consisted of CD8+ T cells not binding an NS4B(214-222) dextramer, sorted from PBMCs, taken around 15 days after the first yellow fever vaccination. Source of these receptors: a man aged 18 to 30 who received the YFV17D yellow fever vaccine. The CDR3 runs from the conserved cysteine through the conserved F or W. The D gene is left open where the match is weak. Clone size is not always given. Where it is, it says once, few, many or a class for expanded clones.

>-|few|TRBV7-8|TRBJ1-4
TGTGCCAGCAGCATCTGGGCAGAGATGGCAACTAATGAAAAACTGTTTTTT
CASSIWAEMATNEKLFF
>-|few|TRBV6-2/TRBV6-3|TRBJ2-1
TGTGCCAGCAGGGTCGGGGGCTACCAGTTCTTC
CASRVGGYQFF
>TRBD2|many|TRBV6-2/TRBV6-3|TRBJ2-1
TGTGCCAGCAGTTTGACTAGCGGCTCCTACAATGAGCAGTTCTTC
CASSLTSGSYNEQFF
>-|-|TRBV6-6|TRBJ1-2
TGTGCCAGCAGTTACGGACAGAACTATGGCTACACCTTC
CASSYGQNYGYTF
>-|few|TRBV7-2|TRBJ2-5
TGTGCCAGCAGCTTAGCTGCTACACCCCAAGAGACCCAGTACTTC
CASSLAATPQETQYF
>-|few|TRBV5-1|TRBJ2-1
TGCGCCAGCAGCCTGCGACATATCTACAATGAGCAGTTCTTC
CASSLRHIYNEQFF
>-|-|TRBV6-1|TRBJ1-2
TGTGCCAGCAGTGTCACAGGGTACGGCTACACCTTC
CASSVTGYGYTF
>TRBD1|few|TRBV20-1|TRBJ1-3
TGCAGTGCTGGGGACAGGGGGAAGGGCCGCTCTGGAAACACCATATATTTT
CSAGDRGKGRSGNTIYF
>-|-|TRBV5-1|TRBJ2-1
TGCGCCAGCAGCTTTCGCAGGGGAAAGTATCTATCCATCCAGTACAATGAGCAGTTCTTC
CASSFRRGKYLSIQYNEQFF
>-|many|TRBV5-1|TRBJ2-2
TGCGCCAGCAGCTTGACAGGGCTGAACACCGGGGAGCTGTTTTTT
CASSLTGLNTGELFF
>-|many|TRBV12-3/TRBV12-4|TRBJ2-5
TGTGCCAGCAGTCAAGCCCTGGACTACCAAGAGACCCAGTACTTC
CASSQALDYQETQYF
>-|few|TRBV4-1|TRBJ1-1
TGCGCCAGCAGCCAAGGTGGAGGGGACCAGAAAAGATTTTTGAACACTGAAGCTTTCTTT
CASSQGGGDQKRFLNTEAFF
>-|-|TRBV7-6|TRBJ2-3
TGTGCCAGCAGCCTCGGGACCCCCGTGGATACGCAGTATTTT
CASSLGTPVDTQYF
>TRBD1|-|TRBV6-2/TRBV6-3|TRBJ2-3
TGTGCCAGCAGTCCGACAGGGGTAACAGATACGCAGTATTTT
CASSPTGVTDTQYF
>TRBD1|few|TRBV6-1|TRBJ2-1
TGTGCCAGCAGAAAACAGGGGCCGTCCAATGAGCAGTTCTTC
CASRKQGPSNEQFF
>-|few|TRBV29-1|TRBJ2-6
TGCAGCGTTGACGCAGGGGAGATCTCTGGGGCCAACGTCCTGACTTTC
CSVDAGEISGANVLTF
>-|-|TRBV11-2|TRBJ2-3
TGTGCCAGCAGCTTAGATCAGGGGCCCGTAGATACGCAGTATTTT
CASSLDQGPVDTQYF
>-|-|TRBV20-1|TRBJ1-1
TGCAGTGCTAGAGATTGGAAGGGGAAAGCTTTCTTT
CSARDWKGKAFF